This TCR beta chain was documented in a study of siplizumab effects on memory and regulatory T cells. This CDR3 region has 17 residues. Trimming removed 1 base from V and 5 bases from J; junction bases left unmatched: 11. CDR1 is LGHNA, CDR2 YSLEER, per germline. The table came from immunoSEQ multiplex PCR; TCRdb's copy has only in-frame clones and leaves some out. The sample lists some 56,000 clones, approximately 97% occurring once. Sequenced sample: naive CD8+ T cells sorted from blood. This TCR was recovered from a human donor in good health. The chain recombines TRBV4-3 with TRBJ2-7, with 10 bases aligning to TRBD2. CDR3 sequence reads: CASSQVPSASGSDEQYF. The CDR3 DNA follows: TGCGCCAGCAGCCAAGTACCTTCCGCTAGCGGGAGTGACGAGCAGTACTTC.